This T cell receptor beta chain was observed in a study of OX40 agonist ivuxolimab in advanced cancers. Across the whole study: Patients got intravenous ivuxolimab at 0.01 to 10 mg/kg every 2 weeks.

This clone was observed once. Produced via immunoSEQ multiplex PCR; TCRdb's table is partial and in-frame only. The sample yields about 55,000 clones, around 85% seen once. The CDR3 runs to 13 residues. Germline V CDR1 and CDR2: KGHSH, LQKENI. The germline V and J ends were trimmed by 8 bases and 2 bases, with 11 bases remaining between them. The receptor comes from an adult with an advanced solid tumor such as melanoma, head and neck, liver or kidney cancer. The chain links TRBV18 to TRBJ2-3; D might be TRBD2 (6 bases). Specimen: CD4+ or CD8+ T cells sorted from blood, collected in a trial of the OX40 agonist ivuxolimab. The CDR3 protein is CASLRDLTDTQYF. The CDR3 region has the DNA TGTGCCAGCCTGCGGGACCTCACAGATACGCAGTATTTT.